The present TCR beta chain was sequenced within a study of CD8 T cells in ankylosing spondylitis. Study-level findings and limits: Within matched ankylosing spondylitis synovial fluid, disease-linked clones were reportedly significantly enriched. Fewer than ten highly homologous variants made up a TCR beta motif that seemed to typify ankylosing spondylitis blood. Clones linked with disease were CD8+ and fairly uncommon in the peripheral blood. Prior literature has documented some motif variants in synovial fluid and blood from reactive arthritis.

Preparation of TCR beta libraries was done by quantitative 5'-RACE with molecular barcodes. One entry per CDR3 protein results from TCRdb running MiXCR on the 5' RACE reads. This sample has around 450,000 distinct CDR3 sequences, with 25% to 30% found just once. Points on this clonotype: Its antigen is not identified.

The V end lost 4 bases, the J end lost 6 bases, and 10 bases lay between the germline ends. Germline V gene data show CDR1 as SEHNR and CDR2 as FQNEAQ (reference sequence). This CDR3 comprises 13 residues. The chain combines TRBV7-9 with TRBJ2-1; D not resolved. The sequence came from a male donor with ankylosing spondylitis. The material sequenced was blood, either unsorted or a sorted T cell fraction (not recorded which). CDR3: CASSSRALNEQFF. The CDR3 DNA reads TGTGCCAGCAGCTCAAGGGCCCTCAATGAGCAGTTCTTC. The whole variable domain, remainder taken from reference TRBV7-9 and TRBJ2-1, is DTGVSQNPRHKITKRGQNVTFRCDPISEHNRLYWYRQTLGQGPEFLTYFQNEAQLEKSRLLSDRFSAERPKGSFSTLEIQRTEQGDSAMYLCASSSRALNEQFFGPGTRLTVL.